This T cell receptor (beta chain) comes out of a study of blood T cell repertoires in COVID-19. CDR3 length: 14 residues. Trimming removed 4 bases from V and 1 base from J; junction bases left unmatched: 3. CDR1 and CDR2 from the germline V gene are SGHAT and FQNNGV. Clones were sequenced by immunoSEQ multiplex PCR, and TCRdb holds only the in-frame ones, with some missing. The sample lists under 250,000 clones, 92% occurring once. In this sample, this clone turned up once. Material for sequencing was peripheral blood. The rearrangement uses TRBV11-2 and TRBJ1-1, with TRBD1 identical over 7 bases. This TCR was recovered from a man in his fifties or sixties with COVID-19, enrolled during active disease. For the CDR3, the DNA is TGTGCCAGCAGCTCCCACAGGGGGAACACTGAAGCTTTCTTT. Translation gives CASSSHRGNTEAFF.